The subject of this entry is one TCR beta chain. The record originates from a study of blood T cell repertoires in COVID-19. For the study at large: Researchers got acute and convalescent COVID-19 samples from the United States, Italy and Spain. T cells, B-cell-depleted T cells, or PBMCs supplied cDNA or gDNA.

Under the authors' procedure: Reference gene primer amplification gave nucleated cell count estimates. The repertoire was sequenced with immunoSEQ multiplex PCR; TCRdb's copy has only in-frame clones and lacks some. D and trimming were read from the DNA, whereas the V and J calls and clone size are those reported in that table. The table includes about 86,000 clones, approximately 80% detected once. The material sequenced was peripheral blood. The sequence came from a woman of 80 years or more with active or convalescent COVID-19.

The CDR3 loop is CASSNQGAYEKLFF. The CDR3 coding sequence is TGTGCCAGTAGTAATCAGGGGGCTTATGAAAAACTGTTTTTT. The chain is built from TRBV19 and TRBJ1-4; TRBD1 aligns across 8 bases. From germline, CDR1 is LNHDA and CDR2 SQIVND (reference sequence). V lost 4 bases and J lost 6; bases outside the gene matches: 4. The CDR3 totals 14 residues. The full variable domain, with the rest looked up from reference TRBV19 and TRBJ1-4, is DGGITQSPKYLFRKEGQNVTLSCEQNLNHDAMYWYRQDPGQGLRLIYYSQIVNDFQKGDIAEGYSVSREKKESFPLTVTSAQKNPTAFYLCASSNQGAYEKLFFGSGTQLSVL.